This T cell receptor (beta chain) was obtained from a study of blood T cell repertoires in COVID-19. Background on the study: T cells, B-cell-depleted T cells, or PBMCs supplied cDNA or gDNA.

Participants, about 18 to 95 years old, spanned approximately 25 US areas. The CDR3 covers 15 residues. The germline V gene encodes CDR1 SGHAT and CDR2 FQNNGV. The V and J ends lost 7 bases and 6 bases, in that order; junction bases with no gene match: 14. Profiled with immunoSEQ multiplex PCR; TCRdb holds only in-frame clones, not every one. The table includes under 250,000 clones, 86% detected once. The chain has TRBV11-2 and TRBJ2-7; the match to TRBD2 covers 8 bases. The source material was PBMCs or T cells enriched from blood (not recorded which). The TCR comes from a man between 40 and 49 years old who had recovered from COVID-19. This chain's CDR3 is CASTTGGQAGVEQYF. In nucleotides, the CDR3 is TGTGCCAGCACCACCGGAGGGCAAGCGGGGGTCGAGCAGTACTTC.